The clone carrying this TCR beta chain was seen many times. The target antigen is unknown. This sample stems from a study of human T cells and chemical hapten exposure. Study context: Variation in per-sample TCR yields came mainly from small pooled library volume differences.

Someone pulled total RNA out of unfractionated whole blood. This CDR3 contains 16 residues. Germline CDR1 is SGHRS and CDR2 is YFSETQ. Trimming pared 4 bases from V and 0 bases from J, leaving 13 bases between. Overall study results and limits: No alteration of TCRs above 1 in 1000 frequency was seen with DPC sensitization.

The library attached unique molecular identifiers to individual cDNA molecules. In the source study's methods: Samples had a median of about 96,000 TCRs, ranging about 20,000 to 750,000. Via MiXCR, TCRdb re-called the reads, giving one row per CDR3 protein. The V and J calls were determined by TCRdb, not by the authors. The sample contains about 120,000 distinct CDR3 sequences, roughly 8.5% of which appear only once. The chain links TRBV5-1 to TRBJ1-4; D gene unclear. Sequencing input: whole blood. The TCR comes from a human donor in good health. Some clones in this sample may be carry-over from other donors' samples. The CDR3 nucleotides read TGCGCCAGCAGCCCAGGACCGCGGACAACTAATGAAAAACTGTTTTTT. Translated: CASSPGPRTTNEKLFF.